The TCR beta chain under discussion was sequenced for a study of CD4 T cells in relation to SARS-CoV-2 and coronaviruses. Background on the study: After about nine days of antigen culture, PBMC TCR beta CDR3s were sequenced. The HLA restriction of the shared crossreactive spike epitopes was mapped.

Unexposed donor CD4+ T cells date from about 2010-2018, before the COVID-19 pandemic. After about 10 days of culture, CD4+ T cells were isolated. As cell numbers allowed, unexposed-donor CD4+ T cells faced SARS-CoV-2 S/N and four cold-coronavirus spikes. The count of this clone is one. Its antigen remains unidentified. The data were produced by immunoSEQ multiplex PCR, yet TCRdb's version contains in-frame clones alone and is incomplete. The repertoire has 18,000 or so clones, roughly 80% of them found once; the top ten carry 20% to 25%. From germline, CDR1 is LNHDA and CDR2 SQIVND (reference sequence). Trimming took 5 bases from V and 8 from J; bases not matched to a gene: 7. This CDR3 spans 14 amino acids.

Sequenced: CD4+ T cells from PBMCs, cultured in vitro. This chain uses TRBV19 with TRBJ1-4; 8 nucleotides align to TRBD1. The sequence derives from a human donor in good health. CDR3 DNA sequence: TGTGCCAGTAGTCGACAGGGGCCGGGGGAAAAACTGTTTTTT. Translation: CASSRQGPGEKLFF.